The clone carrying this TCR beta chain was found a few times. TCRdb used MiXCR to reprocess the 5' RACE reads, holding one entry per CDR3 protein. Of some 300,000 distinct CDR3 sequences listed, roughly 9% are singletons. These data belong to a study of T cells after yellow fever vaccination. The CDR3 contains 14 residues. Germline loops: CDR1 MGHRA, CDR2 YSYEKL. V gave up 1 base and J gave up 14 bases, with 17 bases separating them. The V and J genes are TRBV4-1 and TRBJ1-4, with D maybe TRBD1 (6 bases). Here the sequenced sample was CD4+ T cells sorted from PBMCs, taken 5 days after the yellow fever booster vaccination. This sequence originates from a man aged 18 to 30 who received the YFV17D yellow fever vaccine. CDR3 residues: CASSQGGTPLGLFF. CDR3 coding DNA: TGCGCCAGCAGCCAAGGCGGGACACCATTAGGGCTGTTTTTT.